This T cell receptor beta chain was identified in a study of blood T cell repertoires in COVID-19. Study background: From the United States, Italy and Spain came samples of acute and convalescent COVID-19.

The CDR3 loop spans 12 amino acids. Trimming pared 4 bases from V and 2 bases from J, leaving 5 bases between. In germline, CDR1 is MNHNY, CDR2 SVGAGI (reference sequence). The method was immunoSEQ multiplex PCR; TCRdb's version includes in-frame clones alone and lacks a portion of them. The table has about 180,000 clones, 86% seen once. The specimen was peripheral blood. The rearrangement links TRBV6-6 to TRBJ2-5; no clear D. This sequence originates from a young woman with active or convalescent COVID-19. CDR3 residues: CASSLAQETQYF. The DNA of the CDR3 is TGTGCCAGCAGTTTAGCTCAAGAGACCCAGTACTTC.